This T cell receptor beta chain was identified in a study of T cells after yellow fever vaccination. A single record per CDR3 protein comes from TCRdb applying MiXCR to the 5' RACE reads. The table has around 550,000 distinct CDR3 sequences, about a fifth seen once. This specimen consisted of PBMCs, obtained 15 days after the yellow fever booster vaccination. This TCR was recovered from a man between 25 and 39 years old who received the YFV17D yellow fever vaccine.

CDR3 loop: CSVPGGGPTDTQYF. The CDR3 DNA is TGCAGTGTTCCGGGGGGAGGGCCCACAGATACGCAGTATTTT. V is TRBV20-1 and J is TRBJ2-3; the match to TRBD2 covers 7 bases. The CDR3 is 14 amino acids. V shed 7 bases, J shed 2 bases, and the junction held 9 bases outside the gene matches. Germline V gene sequence: CDR1 DFQATT, CDR2 SNEGSKA (reference sequence).